What follows describes a single T cell receptor (beta chain). This table comes from immunoSEQ multiplex PCR, and its TCRdb copy is limited to in-frame clones, with some not included. The sample contains 130,000 or so clones, 70% to 90% of which appear only once. The data belong to a study of control samples from healthy donors and cancer patients. V trimming: 5 bases; J trimming: 2 bases; junction bases outside the gene matches: 5. Germline V gene data show CDR1 as LGHDT and CDR2 as YNNKEL (reference sequence). The CDR3 length is 14 residues. Sequencing was done on a sample of blood. This chain connects TRBV3-1 (or the pseudogene TRBV3-2) to TRBJ2-7, with 8 nucleotides matching TRBD1. This TCR derives from a man aged 50 to 59 in good health. The CDR3 reads CASSIYRGTYEQYF. In nucleotides, the CDR3 is TGTGCCAGCAGCATTTACAGGGGGACCTACGAGCAGTACTTC.